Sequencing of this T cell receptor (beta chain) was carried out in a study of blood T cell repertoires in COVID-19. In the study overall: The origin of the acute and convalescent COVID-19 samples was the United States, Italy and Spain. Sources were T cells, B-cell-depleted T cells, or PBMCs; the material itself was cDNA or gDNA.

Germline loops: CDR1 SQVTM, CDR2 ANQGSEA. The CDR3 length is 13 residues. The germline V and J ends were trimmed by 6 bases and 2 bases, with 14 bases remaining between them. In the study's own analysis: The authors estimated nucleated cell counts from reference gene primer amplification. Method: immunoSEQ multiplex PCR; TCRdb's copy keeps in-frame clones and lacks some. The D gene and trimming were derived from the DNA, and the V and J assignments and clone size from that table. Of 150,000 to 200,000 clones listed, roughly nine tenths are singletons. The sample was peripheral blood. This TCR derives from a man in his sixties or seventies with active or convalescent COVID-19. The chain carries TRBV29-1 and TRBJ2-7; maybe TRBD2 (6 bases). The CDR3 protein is CSVSGGGTYEQYF. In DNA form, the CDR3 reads TGCAGCGTATCGGGTGGCGGGACCTACGAGCAGTACTTC.